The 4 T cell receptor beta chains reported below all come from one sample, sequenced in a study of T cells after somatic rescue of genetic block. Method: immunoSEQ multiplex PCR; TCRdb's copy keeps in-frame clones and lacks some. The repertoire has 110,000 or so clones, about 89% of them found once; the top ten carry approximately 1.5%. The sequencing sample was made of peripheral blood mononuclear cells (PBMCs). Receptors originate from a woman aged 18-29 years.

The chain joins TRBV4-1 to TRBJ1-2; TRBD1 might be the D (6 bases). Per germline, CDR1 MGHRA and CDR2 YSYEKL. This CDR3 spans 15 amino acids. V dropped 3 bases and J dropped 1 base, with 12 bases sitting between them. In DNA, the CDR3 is TGCGCCAGCAGCCAGGTACAGGGAAGTAACTATGGCTACACCTTC. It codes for CASSQVQGSNYGYTF.

The CDR3, as DNA: TGTGCCAGTAGCCAAGGGACAGGGATTTTAAATACGCAGTATTTT. As protein: CASSQGTGILNTQYF. The genes are TRBV19 and TRBJ2-3; 9 bases fit TRBD1. The CDR3 loop spans 15 amino acids. The germline gives CDR1 LNHDA, CDR2 SQIVND (reference sequence). Trimming removed 6 bases from V and 7 bases from J; junction bases left unmatched: 11. The whole variable domain, remainder taken from reference TRBV19 and TRBJ2-3, is DGGITQSPKYLFRKEGQNVTLSCEQNLNHDAMYWYRQDPGQGLRLIYYSQIVNDFQKGDIAEGYSVSREKKESFPLTVTSAQKNPTAFYLCASSQGTGILNTQYFGPGTRLTVL.

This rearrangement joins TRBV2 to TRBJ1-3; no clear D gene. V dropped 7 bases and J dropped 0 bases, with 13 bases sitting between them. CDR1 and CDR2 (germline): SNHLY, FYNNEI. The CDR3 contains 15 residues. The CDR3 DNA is TGTGCCAGCACCTACTCGCCGAGCTCTGGAAACACCATATATTTT. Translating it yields CASTYSPSSGNTIYF.

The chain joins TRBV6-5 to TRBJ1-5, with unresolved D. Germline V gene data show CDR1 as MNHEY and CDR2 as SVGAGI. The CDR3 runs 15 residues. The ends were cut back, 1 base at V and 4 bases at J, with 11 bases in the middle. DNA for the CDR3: TGTGCCAGCAGTTACTTCCGGGCTCCGAATCAGCCCCAGCATTTT. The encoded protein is CASSYFRAPNQPQHF.